This is a list of T cell receptor beta chains from one sample in a study of CD8 T cells in Susac syndrome. A single record per CDR3 protein comes from TCRdb applying MiXCR to the immunoSEQ multiplex PCR reads. This sample has more than 90,000 distinct CDR3 sequences, with more than 85% found just once. Material for sequencing was CD4+ T cells from PBMCs. These receptors originate from a human donor with multiple sclerosis. CDR3s include the opening cysteine and the closing phenylalanine or tryptophan. The D gene is left open where the match is weak. Part of the rows lack a size; the others show once, few, many or a class for expanded clones.

abundance	j_gene	v_gene	d_gene	CDR3nt	CDR3aa
.	TRBJ2-3	TRBV28	.	TGTGCCAGCAGTTTGCAGGGGCCAGATACGCAGTATTTT	CASSLQGPDTQYF
.	TRBJ2-3	TRBV4-2	.	TGTGCCAGCAGCCTCCAGACCGAGTCTAGCACAGATACGCAGTATTTT	CASSLQTESSTDTQYF
.	TRBJ1-1	TRBV6-5	.	TGTGCCAGCAGTTACTCGAGAAGGGAAACTGAAGCTTTCTTT	CASSYSRRETEAFF
.	TRBJ2-1	TRBV20-1	.	TGCAGTGCTAGAGATTTCGGGGACAATGAGCAGTTCTTC	CSARDFGDNEQFF
.	TRBJ2-5	TRBV7-9	.	TGTGCCAGCAGCTTAGCCGGGATCCGACAAGAGACCCAGTACTTC	CASSLAGIRQETQYF
.	TRBJ1-6	TRBV18	.	TGTGCCAGCTCACCACGGTCCGGGAATCCACCCCTCCACTTT	CASSPRSGNPPLHF
.	TRBJ2-3	TRBV20-1	TRBD2	TGCAGTGTTGCGGGGGGGTACAGCACAGATACGCAGTATTTT	CSVAGGYSTDTQYF
.	TRBJ2-3	TRBV7-2	.	TGTGCCAGCAGCCCCAGGGTTTTTGTCCCCCCACCTCAGGATACGCAGTATTTT	CASSPRVFVPPPQDTQYF
.	TRBJ1-2	TRBV7-2	.	TGTGCCAGCAGCTCCAGCTTGACAGGAGTCTATGGCTACACCTTC	CASSSSLTGVYGYTF
.	TRBJ2-2	TRBV5-1	.	TGCGCCAGCAGCCCCGAGCTCAGGGAGCTGTTTTTT	CASSPELRELFF
.	TRBJ2-7	TRBV18	.	TGTGCCAGCTCACCACCCACGGTGCCATACGAGCAGTACTTC	CASSPPTVPYEQYF
once	TRBJ2-3	TRBV5-1	TRBD1	TGCGCCGGACGTACCGGGACAGGGCTCACAGATACGCAGTATTTT	CAGRTGTGLTDTQYF
.	TRBJ2-1	TRBV3-1	TRBD2	TGTGCCAGCAGCCTCACCCTAGCGGGGGCCGACCGCCGAAACAATGAGCAGTTCTTC	CASSLTLAGADRRNNEQFF
.	TRBJ2-3	TRBV4-1	TRBD2	TGCGCCAGCAGCCAAGAGGCGCGGGGGGCCCCAGATACGCAGTATTTT	CASSQEARGAPDTQYF
few	TRBJ1-2	TRBV6-6	.	TGTGCCAGCAGTGCCAGCTATGGCTACACCTTC	CASSASYGYTF
.	TRBJ2-3	TRBV4-3	TRBD1	TGCGCCAGCAGCCAAGAACCCATCTCAGGGGGAACGGATACGCAGTATTTT	CASSQEPISGGTDTQYF
.	TRBJ1-4	TRBV4-1	TRBD1	TGCGCCAGCAGCCAAGATGAGGGACAGGGCGATGAAAAACTGTTTTTT	CASSQDEGQGDEKLFF
.	TRBJ1-5	TRBV5-6	.	TGTGCCAGCAGCTTGGGTACCCTGGGCCAGCCCCAGCATTTT	CASSLGTLGQPQHF
.	TRBJ1-2	TRBV19	.	TGTGCCAGTAGTATAGATCTTCGGGGAGACTATGGCTACACCTTC	CASSIDLRGDYGYTF
.	TRBJ2-5	TRBV3-1	TRBD2	TGTGCCAGCAGCCAGGCTAGCGGGAAAGGGACCCAGTACTTC	CASSQASGKGTQYF
.	TRBJ1-1	TRBV19	TRBD1	TGTGCCAGTAAAAGGTCAGGGACAGGTGAAGCTTTCTTT	CASKRSGTGEAFF
.	TRBJ1-1	TRBV29-1	.	TGCAGCGTTGAAGAATCGGGCACTCCCGGGGCTTTCTTT	CSVEESGTPGAFF
.	TRBJ2-7	TRBV6-5	.	TGTGCCAGCAGTTACGGGGTAACGGGAGAGCAGTACTTC	CASSYGVTGEQYF
.	TRBJ2-4	TRBV30	.	TGTGCCTGGACCCAGGCGTGGGCCAAAAACATTCAGTACTTC	CAWTQAWAKNIQYF
.	TRBJ2-3	TRBV24-1	.	TGTGCCACCAGTGGTAGCGGACATACGCAGTATTTT	CATSGSGHTQYF
.	TRBJ2-3	TRBV28	TRBD2	TGTGCCAGCAGTGCTAGCGGGGAGGGCACAGATACGCAGTATTTT	CASSASGEGTDTQYF
.	TRBJ2-1	TRBV28	.	TGTGCCAGCAGTTCCCCTGGGTCGACCGGCAATGAGCAGTTCTTC	CASSSPGSTGNEQFF
.	TRBJ1-2	TRBV3-1	.	TGTGCCAGCAGCCCCACACGGGGGGGCTATGGCTACACCTTC	CASSPTRGGYGYTF
.	TRBJ2-1	TRBV29-1	TRBD2	TGCAGCGTCGTCAGACTAGCGGGGGGGCCTTTGTTCTTC	CSVVRLAGGPLFF
.	TRBJ2-5	TRBV12-3/TRBV12-4	.	TGTGCCAGCAGTTTAGAGGGGGGGGAGACCCAGTACTTC	CASSLEGGETQYF
.	TRBJ2-6	TRBV7-9	.	TGTGCCAGCAGCTTAGCTGCAGGGCCGATCAGCTCTGGGGCCAACGTCCTGACTTTC	CASSLAAGPISSGANVLTF
.	TRBJ1-2	TRBV20-1	.	TGCAGTGCCCCGATCGCGGACTTCTCTACCTTC	CSAPIADFSTF